These 2 T cell receptor beta chains were all obtained from the same sample, sequenced in a study of T cells in tuberculosis. Some clones are missing from TCRdb's copy, which holds only in-frame ones; the method was immunoSEQ multiplex PCR. The sample lists some 60,000 clones; around 81% were seen once. Thawed, overnight-rested PBMC were stained with GMM-loaded CD1B tetramer, viability dye and anti-CD3, then sorted. The lipid loaded on the CD1B tetramers was C32 glucose monomycolate from Rhodococcus equi. Material for sequencing was CD1b-GMM tetramer-negative cells sorted from PBMCs. All receptors derive from an adult woman with latent tuberculosis.

The chain couples TRBV27 to TRBJ1-1; unclear D gene. CDR1 MNHEY and CDR2 SMNVEV come from the germline V gene (reference sequence). The length of the CDR3 is 13 residues. Deletions cut 4 bases from V and 1 base from J, with 7 bases between. The CDR3 sequence is CASSYPGNTEAFF. Written as DNA, the CDR3 is TGTGCCAGCAGTTACCCGGGGAACACTGAAGCTTTCTTT.

V usage is TRBV9 and J usage is TRBJ2-6; no definite D call. The CDR3 contains 14 residues. The germline gives CDR1 SGDLS, CDR2 YYNGEE. The V and J ends lost 6 bases and 1 base respectively, with 8 bases between them. The CDR3 coding sequence is TGTGCCAGCACCCCAATGTCTGGGGCCAACGTCCTGACTTTC. Translated: CASTPMSGANVLTF.